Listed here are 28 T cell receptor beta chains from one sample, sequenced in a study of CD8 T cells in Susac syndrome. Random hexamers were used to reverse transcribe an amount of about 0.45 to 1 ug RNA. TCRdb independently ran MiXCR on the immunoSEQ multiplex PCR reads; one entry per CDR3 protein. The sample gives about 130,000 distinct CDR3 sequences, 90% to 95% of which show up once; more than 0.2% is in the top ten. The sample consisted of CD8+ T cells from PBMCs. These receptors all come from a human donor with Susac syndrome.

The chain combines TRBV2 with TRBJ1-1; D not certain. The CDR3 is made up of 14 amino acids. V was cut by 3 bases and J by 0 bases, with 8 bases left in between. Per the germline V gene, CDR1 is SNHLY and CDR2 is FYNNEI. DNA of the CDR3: TGTGCCAGCAGTGACATATGGCTGAACACTGAAGCTTTCTTT. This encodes CASSDIWLNTEAFF.

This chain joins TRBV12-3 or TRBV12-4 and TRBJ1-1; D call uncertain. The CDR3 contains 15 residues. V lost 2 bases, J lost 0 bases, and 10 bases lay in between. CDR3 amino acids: CASSLSTGMNTEAFF. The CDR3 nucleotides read TGTGCCAGCAGTTTATCGACGGGCATGAACACTGAAGCTTTCTTT.

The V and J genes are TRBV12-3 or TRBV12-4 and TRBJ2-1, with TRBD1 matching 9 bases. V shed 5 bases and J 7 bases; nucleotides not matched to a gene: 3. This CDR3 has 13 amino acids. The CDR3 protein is CASSPGTGNEQFF. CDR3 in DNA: TGTGCCAGCAGTCCCGGGACAGGGAATGAGCAGTTCTTC.

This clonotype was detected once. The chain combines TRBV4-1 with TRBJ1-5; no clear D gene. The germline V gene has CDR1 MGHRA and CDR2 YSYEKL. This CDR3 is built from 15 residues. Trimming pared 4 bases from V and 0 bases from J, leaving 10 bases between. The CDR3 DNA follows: TGCGCCAGCAGCCTATCTAGCAATAGCAATCAGCCCCAGCATTTT. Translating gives CASSLSSNSNQPQHF.

The CDR3 here is CASSLGTGAIYEQYF. The CDR3 DNA is TGTGCCAGCAGCTTAGGGACGGGGGCGATCTACGAGCAGTACTTC. The V gene is TRBV7-9, the J gene TRBJ2-7; D assignment may be TRBD1 or TRBD2 (6 bases each). Trimming took off 1 base at V and 3 bases at J, with 13 bases between the two ends. The CDR3 loop spans 15 amino acids. The V gene's germline CDR1 is SEHNR and CDR2 FQNEAQ (reference sequence).

The CDR3 protein is CASSSPEMRLGITDTQYF. The CDR3 DNA reads as TGTGCCAGCAGCTCCCCCGAGATGAGACTTGGCATCACAGATACGCAGTATTTT. The chain is built from TRBV7-9 and TRBJ2-3, with no clear D. Germline assignment: CDR1 SEHNR and CDR2 FQNEAQ (reference sequence). Trimming shortened V by 4 bases and J by 2 bases, and 22 bases separated the two germline ends. The CDR3 covers 18 residues.

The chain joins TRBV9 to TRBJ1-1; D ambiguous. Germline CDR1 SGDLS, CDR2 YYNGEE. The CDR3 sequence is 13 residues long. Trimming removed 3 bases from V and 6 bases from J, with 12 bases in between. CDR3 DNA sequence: TGTGCCAGCAGCGAGGGCTATTTGGCTGAAGCTTTCTTT. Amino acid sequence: CASSEGYLAEAFF.

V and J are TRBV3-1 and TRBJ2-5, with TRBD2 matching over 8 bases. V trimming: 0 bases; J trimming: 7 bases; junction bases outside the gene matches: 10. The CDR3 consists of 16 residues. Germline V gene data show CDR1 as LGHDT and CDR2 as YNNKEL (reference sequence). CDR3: CASSQDWREVPGTQYF. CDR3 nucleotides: TGTGCCAGCAGCCAAGATTGGCGGGAGGTCCCTGGGACCCAGTACTTC.

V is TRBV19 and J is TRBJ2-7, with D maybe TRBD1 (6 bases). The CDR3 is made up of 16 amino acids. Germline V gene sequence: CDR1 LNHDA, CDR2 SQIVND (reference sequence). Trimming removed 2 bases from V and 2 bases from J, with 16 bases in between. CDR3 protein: CASSISSPGEPYEQYF. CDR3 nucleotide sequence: TGTGCCAGTAGTATATCCTCCCCAGGGGAGCCCTACGAGCAGTACTTC. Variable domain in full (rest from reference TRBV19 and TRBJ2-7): DGGITQSPKYLFRKEGQNVTLSCEQNLNHDAMYWYRQDPGQGLRLIYYSQIVNDFQKGDIAEGYSVSREKKESFPLTVTSAQKNPTAFYLCASSISSPGEPYEQYFGPGTRLTVT.

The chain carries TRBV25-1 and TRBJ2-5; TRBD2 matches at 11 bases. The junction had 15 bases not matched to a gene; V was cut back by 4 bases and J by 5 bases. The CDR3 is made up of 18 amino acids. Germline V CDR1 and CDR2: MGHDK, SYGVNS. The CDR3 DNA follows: TGTGCCAGCAGTGGTCAGACTAGCGGGGCGACGCCGGAGGAGACCCAGTACTTC. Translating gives CASSGQTSGATPEETQYF.

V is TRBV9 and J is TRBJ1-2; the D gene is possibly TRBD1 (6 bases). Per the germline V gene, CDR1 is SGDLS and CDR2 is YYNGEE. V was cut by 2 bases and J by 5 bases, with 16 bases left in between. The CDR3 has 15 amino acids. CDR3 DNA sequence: TGTGCCAGCAGCGTCCATCGGACAGAGAATTATGGCTACACCTTC. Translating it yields CASSVHRTENYGYTF.

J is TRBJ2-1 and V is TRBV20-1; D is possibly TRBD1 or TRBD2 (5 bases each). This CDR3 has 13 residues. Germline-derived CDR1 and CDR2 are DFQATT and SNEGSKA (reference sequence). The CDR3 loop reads CSRSLREGIEQFF. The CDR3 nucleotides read TGCAGCCGGTCTCTACGAGAGGGGATTGAGCAGTTCTTC.

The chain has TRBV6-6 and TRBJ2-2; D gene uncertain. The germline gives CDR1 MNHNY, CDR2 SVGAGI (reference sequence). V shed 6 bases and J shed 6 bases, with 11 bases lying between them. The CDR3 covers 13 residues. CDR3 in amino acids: CASSYTGSGELFF. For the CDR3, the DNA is TGTGCCAGCAGCTACACTGGGTCCGGGGAGCTGTTTTTT.

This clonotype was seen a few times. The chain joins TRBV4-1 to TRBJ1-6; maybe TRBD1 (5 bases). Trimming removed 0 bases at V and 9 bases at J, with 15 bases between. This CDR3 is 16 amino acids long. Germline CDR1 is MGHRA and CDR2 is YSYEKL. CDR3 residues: CASSQDPGPSGSPLHF. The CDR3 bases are TGCGCCAGCAGCCAAGATCCGGGACCATCCGGTTCACCCCTCCACTTT.

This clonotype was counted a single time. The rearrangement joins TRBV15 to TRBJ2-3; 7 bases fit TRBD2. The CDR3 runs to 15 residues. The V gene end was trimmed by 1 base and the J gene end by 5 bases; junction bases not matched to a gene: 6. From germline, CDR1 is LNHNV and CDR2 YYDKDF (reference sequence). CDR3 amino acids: CATSRGIGRLDTQYF. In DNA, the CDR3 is TGTGCCACCAGCAGAGGGATCGGGAGGTTAGATACGCAGTATTTT. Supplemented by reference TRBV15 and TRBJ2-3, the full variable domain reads DAMVIQNPRYQVTQFGKPVTLSCSQTLNHNVMYWYQQKSSQAPKLLFHYYDKDFNNEADTPDNFQSRRPNTSFCFLDIRSPGLGDTAMYLCATSRGIGRLDTQYFGPGTRLTVL.

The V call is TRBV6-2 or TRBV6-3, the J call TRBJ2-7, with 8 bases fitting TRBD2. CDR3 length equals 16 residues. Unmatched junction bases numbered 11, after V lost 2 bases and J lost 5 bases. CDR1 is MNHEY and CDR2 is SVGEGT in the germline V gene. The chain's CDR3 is CASSYEAGDSSDEQYF. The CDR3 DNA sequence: TGTGCCAGCAGTTACGAAGCGGGAGATTCTTCGGACGAGCAGTACTTC.

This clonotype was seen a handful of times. The CDR3 region has the DNA TGTGCCAGCAGTTCTCAAGAAACCGGGGAGCTGTTTTTT. It encodes CASSSQETGELFF. The chain employs TRBV6-2 or TRBV6-3 and TRBJ2-2; D not resolved. The V end lost 4 bases, the J end lost 5 bases, and 8 bases lay between the germline ends. This CDR3 is 13 amino acids long. Germline CDR1 and CDR2: MNHEY and SVGEGT.

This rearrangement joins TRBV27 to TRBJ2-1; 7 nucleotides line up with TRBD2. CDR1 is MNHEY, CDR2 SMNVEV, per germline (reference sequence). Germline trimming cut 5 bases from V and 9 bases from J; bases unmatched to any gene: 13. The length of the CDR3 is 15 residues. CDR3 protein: CASSPPGRQGSEQFF. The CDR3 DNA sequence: TGTGCCAGCAGTCCCCCCGGGAGGCAAGGGAGTGAGCAGTTCTTC.

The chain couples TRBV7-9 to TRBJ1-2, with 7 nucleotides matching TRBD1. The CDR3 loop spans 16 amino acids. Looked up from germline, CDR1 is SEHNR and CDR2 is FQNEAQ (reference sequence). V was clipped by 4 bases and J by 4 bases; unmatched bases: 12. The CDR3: CASSSGTVGGPYGYTF. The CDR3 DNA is TGTGCCAGCAGCTCTGGGACAGTGGGTGGTCCCTATGGCTACACCTTC.

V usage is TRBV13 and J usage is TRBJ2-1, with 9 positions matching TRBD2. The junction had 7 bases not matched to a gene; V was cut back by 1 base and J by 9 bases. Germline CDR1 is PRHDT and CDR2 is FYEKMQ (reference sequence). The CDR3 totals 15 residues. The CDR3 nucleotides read TGTGCCAGCAGCTTAGAGGGCGGGAGGGCCGCTGAGCAGTTCTTC. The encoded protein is CASSLEGGRAAEQFF.

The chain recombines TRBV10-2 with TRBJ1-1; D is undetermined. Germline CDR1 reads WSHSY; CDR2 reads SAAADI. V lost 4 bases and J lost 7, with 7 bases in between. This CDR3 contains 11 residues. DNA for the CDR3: TGCGCCAGCAGTGCCAAAGATGAAGCTTTCTTT. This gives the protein CASSAKDEAFF.

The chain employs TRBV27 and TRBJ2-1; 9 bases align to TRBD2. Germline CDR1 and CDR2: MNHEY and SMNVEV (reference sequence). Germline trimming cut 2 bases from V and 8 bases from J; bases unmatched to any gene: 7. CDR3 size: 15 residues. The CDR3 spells CASSLAGGPLDEQFF. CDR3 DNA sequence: TGTGCCAGCAGTTTAGCGGGAGGGCCCTTGGATGAGCAGTTCTTC.

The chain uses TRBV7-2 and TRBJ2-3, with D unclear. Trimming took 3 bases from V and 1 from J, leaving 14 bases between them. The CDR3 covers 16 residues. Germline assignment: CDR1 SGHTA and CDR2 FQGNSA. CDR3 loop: CASSLDDLGGTDTQYF. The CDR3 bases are TGTGCCAGCAGCTTGGATGACTTGGGCGGCACAGATACGCAGTATTTT.

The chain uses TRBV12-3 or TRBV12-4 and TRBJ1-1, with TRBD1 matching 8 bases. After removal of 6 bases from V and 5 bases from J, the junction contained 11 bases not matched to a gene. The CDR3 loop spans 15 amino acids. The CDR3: CASSRRDRRLTEAFF. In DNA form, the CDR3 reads TGTGCCAGCAGCCGTCGGGACAGGCGATTGACTGAAGCTTTCTTT.

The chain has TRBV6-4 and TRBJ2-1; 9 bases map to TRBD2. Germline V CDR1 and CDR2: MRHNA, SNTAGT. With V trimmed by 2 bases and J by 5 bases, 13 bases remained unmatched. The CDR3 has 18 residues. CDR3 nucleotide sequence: TGTGCCAGCAGTGACAGCGGGGGGCCCCTTTGGTGGAACAATGAGCAGTTCTTC. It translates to CASSDSGGPLWWNNEQFF.

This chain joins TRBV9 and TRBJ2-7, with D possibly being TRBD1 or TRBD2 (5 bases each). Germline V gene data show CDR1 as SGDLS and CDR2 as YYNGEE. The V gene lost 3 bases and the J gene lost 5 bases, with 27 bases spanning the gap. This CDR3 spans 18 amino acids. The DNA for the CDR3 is TGTGCCAGCAGCGGTGGGGCCTTTTCGGGGCCCATGATCGACGAGCAGTACTTC. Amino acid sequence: CASSGGAFSGPMIDEQYF.

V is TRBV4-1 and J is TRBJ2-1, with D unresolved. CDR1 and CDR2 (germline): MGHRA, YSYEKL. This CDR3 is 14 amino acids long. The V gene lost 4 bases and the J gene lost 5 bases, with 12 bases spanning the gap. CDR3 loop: CASSRTHTDNEQFF. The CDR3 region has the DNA TGCGCCAGCAGCCGAACCCATACCGACAATGAGCAGTTCTTC.

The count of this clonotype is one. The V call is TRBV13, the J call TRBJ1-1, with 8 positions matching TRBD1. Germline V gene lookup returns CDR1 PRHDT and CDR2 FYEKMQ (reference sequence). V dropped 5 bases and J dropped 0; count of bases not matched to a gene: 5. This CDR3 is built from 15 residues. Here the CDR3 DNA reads TGTGCCAGCAGCACCCCGGACAGGGTGAACACTGAAGCTTTCTTT. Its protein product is CASSTPDRVNTEAFF.